This TCR beta chain was observed in a study of identical twins. This clonotype has more than one count but fewer than ten. Its antigen is unidentified. This CDR3 contains 16 residues. Between the trimmed V and J ends, which lost 5 bases and 0 bases, there was a span of 17 bases. MiXCR, applied by TCRdb to the 5' RACE reads, yields one record per CDR3 protein. The sample contains 350,000 or so distinct CDR3 sequences, approximately 10% of which appear only once. Study-wide findings and caveats: Cord blood beta clonotypes that were abundant carried fewer insertions, and memory repertoires showed no such trend.

The chain links TRBV12-3 or TRBV12-4 to TRBJ2-7, with D perhaps matching TRBD1 or TRBD2 (6 bases each). The sequence came from a woman in her forties or fifties in good health. Source material: naive T cells sorted from blood. The DNA of the CDR3 is TGTGCCAGCAGTCCTACGGGGGCGGGACCCTCCTACGAGCAGTACTTC. Its translation: CASSPTGAGPSYEQYF.